A selection of T cell receptor beta chains follows, all from one sample in a study of blood T cell repertoires in COVID-19. Here immunoSEQ multiplex PCR was the method, and the copy in TCRdb shows in-frame clones only, minus some. The sample lists under 130,000 clones; 84% were seen once. Source material: peripheral blood. These receptors were taken from a human donor in a cohort sampled during active or convalescent COVID-19. The CDR3 runs from the conserved cysteine through the conserved F or W. The order of the fields is D gene, clone size, V gene, J gene, CDR3 protein, CDR3 DNA. The D gene is left open where the match is weak. Part of the rows lack a size; the others show once, few, many or a class for expanded clones.

-	-	TRBV5-4	TRBJ1-4	CASSNRRGGNEKLFF	TGTGCCAGCAGCAACCGACGGGGAGGTAATGAAAAACTGTTTTTT
-	-	TRBV27	TRBJ2-5	CASSLGLWETQYF	TGTGCCAGCAGTTTGGGGCTTTGGGAGACCCAGTACTTC
-	-	TRBV2	TRBJ1-1	CASSGRGNTEAFF	TGTGCCAGCAGTGGCAGGGGAAACACTGAAGCTTTCTTT
-	-	TRBV7-2	TRBJ1-2	CASSTQQGNYGYTF	TGTGCCAGCAGCACTCAACAGGGAAACTATGGCTACACCTTC
TRBD1	-	TRBV7-6	TRBJ2-7	CASSLVVAGGIDEQYF	TGTGCCAGCAGCCTAGTGGTCGCAGGGGGTATCGACGAGCAGTACTTC
-	-	TRBV30	TRBJ1-1	CAWTQVIDTEAFF	TGTGCCTGGACACAGGTTATCGACACTGAAGCTTTCTTT
TRBD1	few	TRBV6-5	TRBJ1-2	CASSQGDGYTF	TGTGCCAGCAGTCAGGGGGATGGCTACACCTTC
TRBD2	-	TRBV2	TRBJ2-3	CASGGLAGGPSTDTQYF	TGTGCCAGCGGAGGACTAGCGGGGGGGCCATCCACAGATACGCAGTATTTT
-	-	TRBV10-2	TRBJ1-5	CASKEGSGQPQHF	TGCGCCAGCAAGGAGGGGTCTGGCCAGCCCCAGCATTTT
TRBD2	once	TRBV28	TRBJ2-3	CPTFLHGAGGTGPTDTQYF	TGTCCCACCTTTTTACATGGGGCGGGGGGCACCGGGCCAACAGATACGCAGTATTTT
TRBD1	-	TRBV5-6	TRBJ2-2	CASSWGQGFGTGELFF	TGTGCCAGCAGCTGGGGACAGGGTTTTGGAACCGGGGAGCTGTTTTTT
TRBD1	-	TRBV28	TRBJ1-1	CASTTQGGPKWVF	TGTGCCAGCACAACACAGGGGGGGCCAAAGTGGGTTTTT
-	-	TRBV9	TRBJ1-4	CASSVRAGEKLFF	TGTGCCAGCAGCGTAAGGGCGGGGGAAAAACTGTTTTTT